A single sample gave rise to the 17 T cell receptor beta chains below, sequenced in a study of T cell responses to AZD1222 COVID-19 vaccine. Method: immunoSEQ multiplex PCR; TCRdb's copy keeps in-frame clones and lacks some. The sample carries about 110,000 clones, roughly 87% recorded once. The starting material was peripheral blood, obtained on day 0 of MenACWY control vaccination. Source of these receptors: an adult in good health.

The chain uses TRBV6-1 and TRBJ2-7; 7 nucleotides align to TRBD1. From germline, CDR1 is MNHNS and CDR2 SASEGT. After removal of 1 base from V and 2 bases from J, the junction contained 8 bases not matched to a gene. This CDR3 is built from 16 residues. The CDR3 DNA follows: TGTGCCAGCAGTGAAGTTGAGGACAGGAGAACCTACGAGCAGTACTTC. Protein product: CASSEVEDRRTYEQYF.

The rearrangement links TRBV6-5 to TRBJ2-1; TRBD1 matches 7 bases. The length of the CDR3 is 16 residues. Trimming removed 0 bases from V and 3 bases from J; junction bases left unmatched: 5. Germline V gene lookup returns CDR1 MNHEY and CDR2 SVGAGI. CDR3 amino acids: CASSYSRGLGYNEQFF. In DNA, the CDR3 is TGTGCCAGCAGTTACTCTAGGGGGCTCGGCTACAATGAGCAGTTCTTC.

The V call is TRBV27, the J call TRBJ2-7, with D perhaps matching TRBD2 (7 bases). V lost 2 bases to trimming and J lost 6 bases, with 14 bases between them. CDR1 and CDR2 (germline): MNHEY, SMNVEV (reference sequence). This CDR3 has 14 amino acids. This CDR3 reads CASSLRRGLGEQYF. For the CDR3, the DNA is TGTGCCAGCAGTTTAAGGCGGGGGCTCGGCGAGCAGTACTTC.

This clone was counted once. J is TRBJ1-2 and V is TRBV12-5; D is possibly TRBD1 (5 bases). The CDR3 runs to 14 residues. Looked up from germline, CDR1 is LGHNT and CDR2 is FRNRAP. The V end was cut by 4 bases, the J end by 8 bases, with 17 bases between. The CDR3 region is CASGSGRGGDGYTF. The CDR3 DNA reads TGTGCTAGTGGTTCGGGCCGGGGGGGAGACGGCTACACCTTC.

The CDR3 DNA sequence: TGTGCCAGTGGGGACGTTGGAAACACCATATATTTT. Protein sequence: CASGDVGNTIYF. The rearrangement links TRBV19 to TRBJ1-3; weak D call: TRBD1 (5 bases). V gave up 8 bases and J gave up 3 bases, with 8 bases separating them. The germline V gene encodes CDR1 LNHDA and CDR2 SQIVND (reference sequence). This CDR3 contains 12 residues.

This clone appeared a single time. The chain is built from TRBV18 and TRBJ1-1; TRBD1 agrees at 8 bases. This CDR3 spans 18 amino acids. The trim removed 6 bases at V and 6 bases at J, leaving 21 bases unmatched. Germline CDR1 and CDR2: KGHSH and LQKENI. In DNA, the CDR3 is TGTGCCAGCTCCTCCCGCCACTCGACAGGGGTTACGGCGCCTGAAGCTTTCTTT. It yields the protein CASSSRHSTGVTAPEAFF.

V usage is TRBV10-1 and J usage is TRBJ2-7; 7 bases are shared with TRBD2. The CDR3 is 14 amino acids. In germline, CDR1 is WNHNN, CDR2 SYGVQD (reference sequence). V was clipped by 10 bases and J by 4 bases; unmatched bases: 13. DNA of the CDR3: TGCGCCAACGGCCCCCCGCGGGAGCTATACGAGCAGTACTTC. The encoded protein is CANGPPRELYEQYF.

The DNA of the CDR3 is TGTGCCAGCAGCCCTGGGGCCACTAGCGGGAGTACCTACGAGCAGTACTTC. It yields the protein CASSPGATSGSTYEQYF. The chain carries TRBV11-2 and TRBJ2-7; 11 bases match TRBD2. V lost 5 bases and J lost 2; bases outside the gene matches: 11. The CDR3 is made up of 17 amino acids. The V gene's germline CDR1 is SGHAT and CDR2 FQNNGV.

The chain joins TRBV9 to TRBJ1-1; D possibly corresponds to TRBD1 (5 bases). The CDR3 is 16 residues long. Germline-derived CDR1 and CDR2 are SGDLS and YYNGEE. The ends were cut back, 0 bases at V and 2 bases at J, with 14 bases in the middle. CDR3 nucleotide sequence: TGTGCCAGCAGCGTAGGAGTCGGGCAGGGCAACACTGAAGCTTTCTTT. Protein: CASSVGVGQGNTEAFF.

The V gene is TRBV3-1 (or the pseudogene TRBV3-2), the J gene TRBJ1-1; maybe TRBD1 (6 bases). This CDR3 has 12 amino acids. Germline CDR1 is LGHDT and CDR2 is YNNKEL (reference sequence). V was trimmed by 3 bases and J by 10 bases, leaving 12 bases between them. The DNA of the CDR3 is TGTGCCAGCAGCCAGGGGACCAGGGGAGCTTTCTTT. This translates into CASSQGTRGAFF.

This rearrangement joins TRBV5-8 to TRBJ2-2; the match to TRBD1 covers 8 bases. Germline V lookup: CDR1 SGHTS, CDR2 YDEGEE. Trimming took 3 bases from V and 1 from J; bases not matched to a gene: 2. There are 15 residues in the CDR3. CDR3 bases: TGTGCCAGCAGCTACGGACAGGGGAACACCGGGGAGCTGTTTTTT. This encodes CASSYGQGNTGELFF.

The rearrangement links TRBV30 to TRBJ1-1, with 8 bases fitting TRBD1. The ends lost 0 bases at V and 7 bases at J; junction bases unmatched: 4. Germline V gives CDR1 GTSNPN, CDR2 SVGIG (reference sequence). The CDR3 spans 13 residues. CDR3 region: CAWSVTTGVEAFF. CDR3 nucleotides: TGTGCCTGGAGTGTAACGACAGGGGTTGAAGCTTTCTTT.

V usage is TRBV5-1 and J usage is TRBJ1-1; 8 nucleotides match TRBD1. This CDR3 has 16 amino acids. From germline, CDR1 is SGHRS and CDR2 YFSETQ. The junction had 15 bases not matched to a gene; V was cut back by 2 bases and J by 9 bases. CDR3 region: CASSFVPGGEGPKAFF. The CDR3 coding sequence is TGCGCCAGCAGCTTCGTTCCAGGGGGCGAGGGTCCAAAAGCTTTCTTT.

V usage is TRBV6-5 and J usage is TRBJ1-1; the match to TRBD1 covers 8 bases. In germline, CDR1 is MNHEY, CDR2 SVGAGI. CDR3 size: 15 residues. V was clipped by 2 bases and J by 8 bases; unmatched bases: 10. CDR3 nucleotides: TGTGCCAGCAGTTACAGTAGTGGCGGACAGGGCGAAGCTTTCTTT. Amino acid sequence: CASSYSSGGQGEAFF.

The genes are TRBV11-2 and TRBJ1-1, with 8 bases aligning to TRBD1. The CDR3 contains 14 residues. Unmatched junction bases numbered 7, after V lost 5 bases and J lost 5 bases. The germline V gene encodes CDR1 SGHAT and CDR2 FQNNGV. The CDR3: CASSPTGEGTEAFF. The DNA of the CDR3 is TGTGCCAGCAGCCCGACAGGGGAGGGAACTGAAGCTTTCTTT. Using reference TRBV11-2 and TRBJ1-1 for the parts outside the CDR3, the full variable domain is EAGVAQSPRYKIIEKRQSVAFWCNPISGHATLYWYQQILGQGPKLLIQFQNNGVVDDSQLPKDRFSAERLKGVDSTLKIQPAKLEDSAVYLCASSPTGEGTEAFFGQGTRLTVV.

The chain joins TRBV5-4 to TRBJ2-5; D possibly corresponds to TRBD2 (5 bases). The ends were cut back, 4 bases at V and 5 bases at J, with 18 bases in the middle. The CDR3 length is 15 residues. Germline CDR1 is SGHNT and CDR2 is YYREEE (reference sequence). In DNA, the CDR3 is TGTGCCAGCAGCGCCGCCCATGTATCGGGGGAGACCCAGTACTTC. This translates into CASSAAHVSGETQYF.

In nucleotides, the CDR3 is TGTGCCAGCAGTTACCTCAGGGGGCGCAGGAATGAGCAGTTCTTC. Translating gives CASSYLRGRRNEQFF. This chain connects TRBV6-2 or TRBV6-3 to TRBJ2-1, with TRBD1 matching 8 bases. Per germline, CDR1 MNHEY and CDR2 SVGEGT. CDR3 length equals 15 residues. V trimming: 2 bases; J trimming: 7 bases; junction bases outside the gene matches: 7.